This T cell receptor beta chain was obtained from a study of cytotoxic CD8 clonotypes in ibrutinib-treated CLL (dated by TCRdb to 2020 to 2022). General notes on the study: The cohort was composed of about 10 relapsed/refractory and around 14 treatment-naive patients; IGHV unmutated status was identified in roughly 18 patients. Partial responses were observed in about 24 patients and complete responses in 2; after a median follow-up of 68 months, remission was maintained in around 14 patients and progression was observed in about twelve. Samples at response were collected after a median of about 12 months of treatment, with a range of 6 to 36 months. An average of approximately 260,000 productive templates and approximately 91,000 productive rearrangements was obtained per sample. Of the roughly 90 participants in the trial, roughly 26 had longitudinal samples available. Cryopreserved peripheral blood mononuclear cells were obtained prior to treatment, at the time of response, and at either disease progression or sustained remission. Patients were still on ibrutinib when every remission and progressive disease sample was collected.

A distance of 11 bases separates the germline ends of V and J, which lose 6 bases and 2 bases respectively. CDR1 and CDR2 are read off the germline V gene (reference sequence) as LNHNV and YYDKDF. The CDR3 goes from the cysteine to the phenylalanine over 14 residues. Solely the CDR3 DNA is kept, with 42 bases framed from the first base. Findings and caveats that apply to the study as a whole: Baseline clonality was found to be higher than that of age-matched healthy donors and was strongly correlated with circulating CD8+ T-cell counts. At ibrutinib response clonality went up, during sustained remission it held steady, and at progression it dropped back toward baseline. Sampling times were not matched between patients in sustained remission and patients whose disease was progressing, and lymph node repertoires were not examined. Public clonotypes were rare and either contracted or stayed stable during treatment, and the rise in clonality at ibrutinib response reflected the expansion of private clonotypes.

As regards this clone: Its antigen target is currently unknown. The record has no base qualities; no much larger clone is one base away.

According to the study, the label for this sample's time point signals: roughly 23 months on ibrutinib. For TCR beta library preparation, 1.5 to 2 micrograms of genomic DNA was extracted from cryopreserved PBMCs. High-throughput TCR beta sequencing was performed on longitudinal blood samples from CLL patients receiving ibrutinib monotherapy. The patients were enrolled in a single-center, open-label phase 2 trial of ibrutinib monotherapy. Each clonotype received, on average, 10x coverage in deep resolution sequencing performed on a MiSeq, where the target depth lay between 1 in 1 million and 1 in 200,000 T cells. The immunoSEQ hsTCRB Kit was used to generate TCR beta libraries. The authors' analysis ran thus. Data were analyzed with ImmunoSEQ Data Assistant and ImmunoSEQ Analyzer, with V, D and J genes assigned per IMGT definitions. Clonality, with values ranging from 0 to 1, was calculated as one minus the normalized Shannon entropy of productive rearrangement frequencies. Public clonotype analysis was restricted to overrepresented clonotypes comprising at least 0.05% of each patient's repertoire. About a dozen repertoires from age-matched healthy donors, obtained from immuneACCESS, served as clonality controls. TCRdb mirrors the immuneACCESS table, restricted to in-frame sequences. Some clones are absent from its copies; in checked studies, under half trace to an unresolved V gene, and the reason for the others is unknown. V and J calls plus clone size are reproduced from that table; the DNA served to infer D and trimming. Present in this sample are roughly 190,000 clones, around 72% of which were seen just once. The ten largest clones add up to roughly 12% of the sample.

The receptor comes from a human donor with chronic lymphocytic leukemia. The chain is encoded by TRBV15 joined to TRBJ2-1, with TRBD2 perhaps the D gene, on 7 matching bases. The starting material was PBMCs, obtained after 24 months of ibrutinib treatment. The CDR3 region reads CATRGRDTYNEQFF. The nucleotides read TGTGCCACCAGAGGGAGGGACACCTACAATGAGCAGTTCTTC.